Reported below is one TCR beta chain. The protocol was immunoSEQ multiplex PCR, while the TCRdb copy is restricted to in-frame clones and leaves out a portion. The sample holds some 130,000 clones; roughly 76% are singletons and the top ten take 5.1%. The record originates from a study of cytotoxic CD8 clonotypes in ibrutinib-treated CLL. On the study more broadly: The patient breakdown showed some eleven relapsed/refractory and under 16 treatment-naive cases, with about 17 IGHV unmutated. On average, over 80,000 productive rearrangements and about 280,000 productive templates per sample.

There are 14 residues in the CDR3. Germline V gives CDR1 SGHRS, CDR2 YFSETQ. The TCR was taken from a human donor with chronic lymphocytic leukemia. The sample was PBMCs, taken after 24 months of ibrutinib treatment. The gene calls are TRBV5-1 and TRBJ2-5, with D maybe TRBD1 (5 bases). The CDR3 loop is CPQGGAFDQETQYF. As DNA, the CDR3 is TGCCCCCAGGGTGGCGCTTTCGACCAAGAGACCCAGTACTTC.